This passage covers 14 T cell receptor beta chains from one sample sequenced in a study of siplizumab effects on memory and regulatory T cells. Method: immunoSEQ multiplex PCR; TCRdb's copy keeps in-frame clones and lacks some. This table holds over 90,000 clones, 92% found once. Sequencing input: CD4+ T cells sorted from blood. These receptors were collected from a human donor in good health.

The rearrangement uses TRBV18 and TRBJ2-7, with D perhaps assigned TRBD1 or TRBD2 (6 bases each). Germline loops: CDR1 KGHSH, CDR2 LQKENI. The V and J ends lost 3 bases and 3 bases respectively, with 15 bases between them. This CDR3 comprises 15 residues. The CDR3 region has the DNA TGTGCCAGCTCACCCAACCGAGGGGGGAACTACGAGCAGTACTTC. Translation: CASSPNRGGNYEQYF.

This clone has just one count. This chain joins TRBV7-9 and TRBJ1-4, with D unresolved. With 10 bases removed from V and 0 bases from J, the gap between germline ends came to 9 bases. CDR3 length equals 13 residues. Looked up from germline, CDR1 is SEHNR and CDR2 is FQNEAQ (reference sequence). This chain's CDR3 is CAIPIATNEKLFF. CDR3 DNA: TGTGCCATACCGATTGCAACTAATGAAAAACTGTTTTTT.

The chain combines TRBV7-6 with TRBJ2-3, with D possibly being TRBD1 (6 bases). The CDR3 consists of 13 residues. Germline V CDR1 and CDR2: SGHVS, FNYEAQ. The germline V and J ends were trimmed by 5 bases and 6 bases, with 12 bases remaining between them. The CDR3 coding sequence is TGTGCCAGCAGCCGACAGGAGTGGGATACGCAGTATTTT. Its translation is CASSRQEWDTQYF.

The chain uses TRBV6-6 and TRBJ1-2; D is ambiguous. Germline CDR1 is MNHNY and CDR2 is SVGAGI (reference sequence). The CDR3 sequence is 13 residues long. V lost 5 bases and J lost 3, with 10 bases in between. The CDR3 protein is CASSHDPDYGYTF. The DNA of the CDR3 is TGTGCCAGCAGTCACGACCCGGACTATGGCTACACCTTC.

The V and J genes are TRBV18 and TRBJ2-7; perhaps TRBD2 as D (6 bases). Trimming left V 1 base short and J 6 bases short, with 16 bases between. Germline V lookup: CDR1 KGHSH, CDR2 LQKENI. This CDR3 has 15 residues. CDR3 nucleotides: TGTGCCAGCTCACCACTAGTTTGGGGGGAGGCCGAGCAGTACTTC. The encoded protein is CASSPLVWGEAEQYF.

The chain recombines TRBV18 with TRBJ1-1; D is possibly TRBD1 (6 bases). Per the germline V gene, CDR1 is KGHSH and CDR2 is LQKENI. The CDR3 consists of 15 residues. V lost 3 bases to trimming and J lost 1 base, with 12 bases between them. The CDR3 here is CASSPGAGRNTEAFF. Written as DNA, the CDR3 is TGTGCCAGCTCACCGGGGGCAGGGAGGAACACTGAAGCTTTCTTT.

The chain couples TRBV2 to TRBJ2-5, with 7 bases that match TRBD1. Germline CDR1 reads SNHLY; CDR2 reads FYNNEI. The CDR3 is made up of 15 amino acids. V was clipped by 6 bases and J by 1 base; unmatched bases: 8. This CDR3 reads CASRRQGMGQETQYF. The CDR3 DNA is TGTGCCAGCAGGAGACAGGGCATGGGCCAAGAGACCCAGTACTTC. Filled out from reference TRBV2 and TRBJ2-5, the complete variable domain reads EPEVTQTPSHQVTQMGQEVILRCVPISNHLYFYWYRQILGQKVEFLVSFYNNEISEKSEIFDDQFSVERPDGSNFTLKIRSTKLEDSAMYFCASRRQGMGQETQYFGPGTRLLVL.

The genes are TRBV28 and TRBJ2-3, with 7 bases that match TRBD2. Germline trimming cut 2 bases from V and 2 bases from J; bases unmatched to any gene: 4. CDR1 MDHEN and CDR2 SYDVKM come from the germline V gene. This CDR3 is built from 15 residues. CDR3 protein: CASSLMTSPTDTQYF. The CDR3, as DNA: TGTGCCAGCAGTTTAATGACTAGCCCCACAGATACGCAGTATTTT.

The CDR3 here is CASSGGASGNHNEQFF. Here the CDR3 DNA reads TGTGCCAGCAGTGGGGGGGCTAGCGGGAACCACAATGAGCAGTTCTTC. The chain links TRBV28 to TRBJ2-1, with 9 bases aligning to TRBD2. The junction had 10 bases not matched to a gene; V was cut back by 5 bases and J by 5 bases. Per the germline V gene, CDR1 is MDHEN and CDR2 is SYDVKM. The CDR3 consists of 16 residues.

The CDR3 DNA sequence: TGCAGCGGGGGGTTCCACAATGAGCAGTTCTTC. Its protein product is CSGGFHNEQFF. The chain has TRBV29-1 and TRBJ2-1; the D call may be TRBD1 or TRBD2 (5 bases each). This CDR3 region has 11 residues. V shed 7 bases and J shed 5 bases, with 9 bases lying between them. CDR1 is SQVTM, CDR2 ANQGSEA, per germline.

The chain carries TRBV2 and TRBJ2-7; tentative D call: TRBD1 (6 bases). V gave up 6 bases and J gave up 4 bases, with 10 bases separating them. There are 12 residues in the CDR3. Germline CDR1 SNHLY, CDR2 FYNNEI. CDR3 amino acids: CASSAQGYEQYF. Here the CDR3 DNA reads TGTGCCAGCAGCGCCCAGGGGTACGAGCAGTACTTC.

J is TRBJ1-2 and V is TRBV29-1; 7 bases line up with TRBD1. The CDR3 has 13 residues. The germline gives CDR1 SQVTM, CDR2 ANQGSEA. Trimming took 6 bases from V and 1 from J; bases not matched to a gene: 5. CDR3: CSVGQANNYGYTF. The CDR3 nucleotides are TGCAGCGTCGGACAGGCCAATAACTATGGCTACACCTTC.

The J gene is TRBJ1-3, the V gene TRBV30, with unresolved D. CDR3 length equals 12 residues. Trimming cost V 5 bases and J 4 bases, with 9 bases left between them. Germline V gene lookup returns CDR1 GTSNPN and CDR2 SVGIG (reference sequence). CDR3 sequence: CAWGTQGNTIYF. For the CDR3, the DNA is TGTGCCTGGGGCACTCAGGGAAACACCATATATTTT. Together with reference TRBV30 and TRBJ1-3, the CDR3 gives the full variable domain: SQTIHQWPATLVQPVGSPLSLECTVEGTSNPNLYWYRQAAGRGLQLLFYSVGIGQISSEVPQNLSASRPQDRQFILSSKKLLLSDSGFYLCAWGTQGNTIYFGEGSWLTVV.

The V and J genes are TRBV28 and TRBJ2-2, with 9 bases matching TRBD2. The J segment lost 6 bases and the V segment lost 7 bases, leaving 9 bases of the junction unmatched. Germline CDR1 reads MDHEN; CDR2 reads SYDVKM. The CDR3 totals 15 residues. This CDR3 reads CASIRASGTAGELFF. The CDR3 DNA follows: TGTGCCAGCATCCGGGCTAGCGGGACGGCCGGGGAGCTGTTTTTT.